This T cell receptor beta chain was observed in a study of blood T cell repertoires in COVID-19 (dated by TCRdb to the early 2020s). In the study overall: Samples from collaborators originated in the United States, Italy and Spain and spanned both the acute and convalescent phases of COVID-19. The material from the prospective study consisted of cDNA or gDNA derived from T cells, B-cell-depleted T cells, or PBMCs. The dataset comprised deeply sampled blood TCRbeta repertoires from subjects exposed to, actively infected with, or recovered from COVID-19. The repertoires were released in a freely available public database intended as a resource for research on the immune response to SARS-CoV-2. Samples came from the ongoing ImmuneRACE study (first 160 participants) plus 1,254 subjects from 6 global collaborators. A de-identified subject ID, COVID-19 status, age in years and sex were almost always included in the sample metadata. Where available, HLA class I and class II types were obtained from metadata supplied by the sample provider rather than from assay-based typing.

In the prospective study, participants were about 18 to 90 years old, resided in around 25 geographic areas of the United States, and were enrolled through a virtual design. To assign participants to cohorts, the prospective study relied on clinical history that participants themselves reported in a screening survey and a study questionnaire. For ImmuneRACE Cohort 3, a participant was defined as recovered based on two consecutive negative NP/OP PCR tests, clearance by a healthcare professional, or resolution of symptoms. Mobile phlebotomists in the prospective study collected whole blood, serum and a nasopharyngeal or oropharyngeal swab from every participant. Additional blood draws and questionnaires over a roughly two-month period could optionally be provided by prospective study participants. Prospective study blood samples were shipped either frozen or at room temperature before DNA extraction.

Measured from the cysteine to the phenylalanine, the CDR3 is 15 residues long. Just the 45-base CDR3 DNA is kept, in frame starting at base 1. CDR1 is given as MDHEN and CDR2 as SYDVKM, both from the germline V gene. V loses 3 bases at its end and J loses 7 bases; junction bases beyond the gene matches: 7. Results and caveats for the whole study, not just this receptor: The amount of clinical and demographic metadata varied by source and participant and was provided uncurated.

On this clone itself: Its antigen is not yet known. Base qualities were left out, and no much larger clone turns up one base away.

TCRbeta CDR3 regions were amplified from genomic DNA by means of the immunoSEQ Assay, a bias-controlled multiplex PCR. For the original study's pipeline: The number of nucleated cells in each sample was estimated from the amplification of reference gene primers within the assay. To quantify the absolute abundance of each unique TCRbeta CDR3 rearrangement, sequence reads were collapsed and filtered. For each sample, productive Simpson clonality was calculated by taking the square root of Simpson's diversity index across productive rearrangements. TCRdb stores this immuneACCESS table with in-frame sequences only. Part of the clones is absent; in the studies checked, under half of the shortfall reflects unresolved V genes, and no reason is known for the rest. V and J calls and clone size come straight from that table; D and trimming were deduced from the DNA. This sample gives 250,000 or so clones in total; around 88% of them show up just once. The ten top clones hold more than 2% of the sample.

The rearranged chain carries TRBV28 and TRBJ1-1; 11 central bases correspond to TRBD1. This receptor was identified in a woman in her forties or fifties who had recovered from COVID-19. Sequencing was carried out using PBMCs or T cells enriched from blood (not recorded which). The CDR3 in this case is CASSFPGTGGNEAFF. DNA sequence: TGTGCCAGCAGTTTCCCAGGGACAGGGGGGAATGAAGCTTTCTTT.